These 3 T cell receptor beta chains came from one sample sequenced in a study of cytomegalovirus exposure and HLA in healthy donors. Primers for the PCR totalled 60 Vbeta and 13 Jbeta. Only in-frame clones appear in the TCRdb table, and some are missing; sequencing was by immunoSEQ multiplex PCR. The sample includes roughly 130,000 clones, roughly 70% seen only once; the top ten take around 7%. The sequenced sample consisted of PBMCs. Receptors were obtained from a man aged 35 to 55 in good health and CMV-seropositive.

The chain links TRBV7-2 to TRBJ2-2; the match to TRBD1 covers 8 bases. Germline V gene sequence: CDR1 SGHTA, CDR2 FQGNSA. J was trimmed by 5 bases and V by 2 bases; bases with no gene match: 7. The CDR3 has 16 amino acids. The CDR3 protein is CASSLSTGGLTGELFF. CDR3 bases: TGTGCCAGCAGCTTAAGTACAGGGGGATTGACCGGGGAGCTGTTTTTT.

The chain recombines TRBV7-2 with TRBJ2-5; maybe TRBD2 (5 bases). Germline CDR1 reads SGHTA; CDR2 reads FQGNSA. Trimming took off 2 bases at V and 5 bases at J, with 15 bases between the two ends. The CDR3 runs 15 residues. CDR3 loop: CASSLLASNGETQYF. The CDR3 DNA reads as TGTGCCAGCAGCTTACTAGCTTCAAATGGGGAGACCCAGTACTTC.

For the CDR3, the DNA is TGTGCCAGCAGTGCACGGGGGGGCAGAGGGAACAATGAGCAGTTCTTC. Amino acids: CASSARGGRGNNEQFF. The chain couples TRBV25-1 to TRBJ2-1, with TRBD2 matching 8 bases. CDR1 MGHDK and CDR2 SYGVNS come from the germline V gene. V was pared by 4 bases and J by 5 bases, with 10 bases of the junction left unmatched. The CDR3 runs 16 residues. Looking up the rest from reference TRBV25-1 and TRBJ2-1 gives the full variable domain: EADIYQTPRYLVIGTGKKITLECSQTMGHDKMYWYQQDPGMELHLIHYSYGVNSTEKGDLSSESTVSRIRTEHFPLTLESARPSHTSQYLCASSARGGRGNNEQFFGPGTRLTVL.